Reported below is one T cell receptor (beta chain). Its antigen remains undetermined. Base qualities are not recorded, but no much larger clone differs from it by a single base. Via the germline V gene (reference sequence), CDR1 is MNHEY and CDR2 SMNVEV. Taken from cysteine to phenylalanine, the CDR3 has 16 residues. The sequence is cut down to CDR3 DNA, 48 bases in frame from base 1. V is shortened by 3 bases, J by 3 bases, and the region joining them spans 17 bases. This record belongs to a study of memory B cells and T cells in multiple sclerosis (dated by TCRdb to the late 2010s). The study in broad terms: In multiple sclerosis patients, the study set the TCR beta repertoires of autoproliferating peripheral T cells against those of T cells infiltrating brain lesions. Two multiple sclerosis patients, for whom either brain lesions at autopsy or brain-infiltrating cells from biopsy were available, were included in TCR sequencing. What the authors observed across the whole study: Because clone-set sizes varied across compartments, the counts of shared clonotypes were affected, making normalization necessary.

After CFSE-labeled PBMCs were cultured without a stimulus, the autoproliferating (CFSEdim) and non-proliferating (CFSEhi) T cell fractions were sequenced separately. In total, some 47 million CFSE-labeled PBMCs were cultured without stimulus for 6 to 8 days, after which replicate wells were pooled. PBMCs were labeled with roughly 0.5 uM CFSE and were cultured without exogenous stimuli in serum-free AIM-V medium. Before use, PBMCs were isolated by Ficoll density gradient centrifugation and cryopreserved. Using a FACSAria III, live 7-AAD-negative cells were sorted, then washed with PBS and stored frozen at -80 degrees C as dry pellets. Using the immunoSEQ Platform, TCRbeta CDR3 regions were amplified from extracted genomic DNA. The immunoSEQ assay combined multiplex PCR with high-throughput sequencing and a vendor bioinformatics pipeline. In the original analysis: Non-productive sequences and CDR3s shorter than 4 amino acids were removed, and clonotype frequencies were recalculated per sample. In immunoSEQ Analyzer 2.0, shared clonotypes were identified as those with identical CDR3 amino acid, V gene and J gene sequences. Repertoire overlap was normalized by dividing shared clonotype counts by the product of both clone-set sizes, with the result scaled by 1000 into arbitrary units. Held by TCRdb, this immuneACCESS table contains in-frame sequences only and omits some clones. Under half of the omission traces to an unresolved V gene where checked; the cause of the rest is unknown. V and J calls and clone size follow that table, whereas D and trimming were derived from the DNA. For this sample the table gives about 12,000 clones, of which 80% to 90% were detected only once. Roughly 2.8% of the sample goes to the ten largest clones.

The sequenced material came from PBMCs from blood kept in culture. The V and J genes are TRBV27 and TRBJ1-1; the D gene is unclear. The TCR comes from a human donor with multiple sclerosis. The DNA reads TGTGCCAGCAGTTTCTCCATTCCGCAAGGTTACACTGAAGCTTTCTTT. Its product reads: CASSFSIPQGYTEAFF.